This TCR beta chain derives from a study of T cells in Graves' hyperthyroidism and ophthalmopathy. This clonotype was observed many times. Using RNA transcripts as the source, TCR beta CDR3 regions were amplified. HTBI primers drove first-round RT-PCR of the TCR CDR3. From the multiplex PCR reads, TCRdb called clonotypes with MiXCR, one entry per CDR3 protein. The sample gives about 580,000 distinct CDR3 sequences, around 45% of which show up once; roughly 8.2% is in the top ten. Not enrolled were patients with uncontrolled infection, other autoimmune disease, pregnancy or lactation. The germline V and J ends were trimmed by 3 bases and 8 bases, with 13 bases remaining between them. Per germline, CDR1 SGHTA and CDR2 FQGNSA. CDR3 length: 13 amino acids.

This TCR was sampled from a young woman with Graves' hyperthyroidism. The chain joins TRBV7-2 to TRBJ1-2; D is possibly TRBD1 (6 bases). Sequencing was carried out using peripheral blood or thyroid tissue (not recorded which). CDR3 in amino acids: CASSLRQEDGYTF. The CDR3 DNA reads as TGTGCCAGCAGCTTGAGACAGGAAGACGGCTACACCTTC. The full variable domain, completed using reference TRBV7-2 and TRBJ1-2, is GAGVSQSPSNKVTEKGKDVELRCDPISGHTALYWYRQSLGQGLEFLIYFQGNSAPDKSGLPSDRFSAERTGGSVSTLTIQRTQQEDSAVYLCASSLRQEDGYTFGSGTRLTVV.